This entry lists 10 T cell receptor beta chains sequenced from one sample in a study of human T cells and chemical hapten exposure. MiXCR, applied by TCRdb to the RACE reads, yields one record per CDR3 protein. The sample has about 250,000 distinct CDR3 sequences, approximately 8% seen once. Time point indicated: pre-sensitization, week 0. Treatment noted: therapeutic diphenylcyclopropenone sensitization with weekly scalp DPC. This sample comprised whole blood, obtained in connection with sensitization to the hapten diphenylcyclopropenone (DPC). All receptors derive from a man between 18 and 35 years old with alopecia areata. Some clones in this sample may be carry-over from other donors' samples.

This clonotype showed up just a few times. The genes are TRBV6-6 and TRBJ1-2, with 7 bases identical to TRBD1. CDR3 length: 14 amino acids. Unmatched junction bases numbered 5, after V lost 7 bases and J lost 0 bases. The germline V gene encodes CDR1 MNHNY and CDR2 SVGAGI (reference sequence). The CDR3 sequence is CASTPRGPNYGYTF. CDR3 DNA sequence: TGTGCCAGCACCCCGAGGGGGCCTAACTATGGCTACACCTTC.

This clonotype was detected ten times or more. J is TRBJ1-4 and V is TRBV3-1; D may be TRBD1 (6 bases). The ends were cut back, 0 bases at V and 8 bases at J, with 19 bases in the middle. Germline V gives CDR1 LGHDT, CDR2 YNNKEL (reference sequence). The CDR3 is 17 amino acids. This chain's CDR3 is CASSQETGAKVEEKLFF. The CDR3 nucleotides read TGTGCCAGCAGCCAAGAAACGGGGGCGAAGGTCGAAGAAAAACTGTTTTTT.

On this clonotype: An end of the junction differs from the germline gene, which may be a read error. J is TRBJ2-2 and V is TRBV15, with D uncertain. The CDR3 runs to 17 residues. Per the germline V gene, CDR1 is LNHNV and CDR2 is YYDKDF (reference sequence). For the CDR3, the DNA is TGTGCCACCAACAGAGCCTCAGGCCCGACCAACACCGGGGAGCTGTTTTTT. Amino acid sequence: CATNRASGPTNTGELFF.

V usage is TRBV20-1 and J usage is TRBJ1-1; D not resolved. The CDR3 has 10 residues. Trimming took 4 bases from V and 9 from J, leaving 9 bases between them. Germline lookup yields CDR1 DFQATT and CDR2 SNEGSKA (reference sequence). The CDR3 loop reads CSATEAKAFF. The CDR3 nucleotides read TGCAGTGCTACAGAGGCCAAAGCTTTCTTT.

This clonotype was seen a few times. The chain couples TRBV6-4 to TRBJ2-1, with 8 bases identical to TRBD2. This CDR3 contains 14 residues. Germline trimming cut 4 bases from V and 6 bases from J; bases unmatched to any gene: 5. CDR1 and CDR2 (germline): MRHNA, SNTAGT. Written as DNA, the CDR3 is TGTGCCAGCAGTGCCGGGGGGGACCCCAATGAGCAGTTCTTC. This codes for CASSAGGDPNEQFF.

Only a few counts were recorded for this clonotype. The chain recombines TRBV28 with TRBJ2-7; no definite D call. This CDR3 region has 11 residues. Germline CDR1 reads MDHEN; CDR2 reads SYDVKM. Trimming removed 8 bases from V and 1 base from J, with 6 bases in between. Here the CDR3 reads CASGWSYEQYF. As DNA, the CDR3 is TGTGCCAGCGGCTGGTCCTACGAGCAGTACTTC.

In this sample, this clonotype turned up a few times. The chain couples TRBV6-2 or TRBV6-3 to TRBJ2-1; 8 bases are a match to TRBD1. Trimming removed 6 bases from V and 3 bases from J; junction bases left unmatched: 10. The CDR3 is 16 residues long. CDR1 is MNHEY, CDR2 SVGEGT, per germline. CDR3: CASRTGVNAHYNEQFF. CDR3 nucleotides: TGTGCCAGCAGGACAGGGGTCAACGCTCACTACAATGAGCAGTTCTTC.

In this sample, this clonotype turned up a few times. The chain employs TRBV10-1 and TRBJ2-2; tentatively, D is TRBD2 (5 bases). Germline V gene data show CDR1 as WNHNN and CDR2 as SYGVQD (reference sequence). Deletions cut 3 bases from V and 4 bases from J, with 12 bases between. This CDR3 region has 15 residues. CDR3 coding DNA: TGCGCCAGCAGTGACCAGGTCCGGGGCACCGGGGAGCTGTTTTTT. Translating it yields CASSDQVRGTGELFF.

The chain employs TRBV12-3 or TRBV12-4 and TRBJ2-1, with a tentative D call TRBD2 (6 bases). The CDR3 has 19 residues. V was cut by 5 bases and J by 0 bases, with 23 bases left in between. This CDR3 is CASSLGYPGLQSSYNEQFF. CDR3 coding DNA: TGTGCCAGCAGTCTAGGGTATCCGGGACTTCAAAGCTCCTACAATGAGCAGTTCTTC.

In this sample, this clonotype turned up a few times. The J gene is TRBJ1-2, the V gene TRBV7-3; D is ambiguous. CDR3 length equals 13 residues. Germline CDR1 SGHTA, CDR2 FQGTGA. Trimming pared 4 bases from V and 6 bases from J, leaving 12 bases between. CDR3 coding DNA: TGTGCCAGCAGCTCCGTAGGCCAGGATGGCTACACCTTC. Amino acid sequence: CASSSVGQDGYTF.